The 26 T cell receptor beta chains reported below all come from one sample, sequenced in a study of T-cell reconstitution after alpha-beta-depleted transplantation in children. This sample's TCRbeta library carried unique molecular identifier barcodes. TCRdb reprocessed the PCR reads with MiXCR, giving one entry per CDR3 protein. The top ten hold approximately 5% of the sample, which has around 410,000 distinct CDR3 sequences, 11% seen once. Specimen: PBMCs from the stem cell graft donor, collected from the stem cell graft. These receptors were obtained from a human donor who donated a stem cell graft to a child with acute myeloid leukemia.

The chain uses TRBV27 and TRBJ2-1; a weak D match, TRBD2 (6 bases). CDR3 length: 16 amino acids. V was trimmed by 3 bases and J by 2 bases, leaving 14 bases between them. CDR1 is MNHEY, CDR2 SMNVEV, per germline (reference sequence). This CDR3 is CASSFEVPGAYNEQFF. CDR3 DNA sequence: TGTGCCAGCAGTTTTGAAGTGCCGGGAGCCTACAATGAGCAGTTCTTC.

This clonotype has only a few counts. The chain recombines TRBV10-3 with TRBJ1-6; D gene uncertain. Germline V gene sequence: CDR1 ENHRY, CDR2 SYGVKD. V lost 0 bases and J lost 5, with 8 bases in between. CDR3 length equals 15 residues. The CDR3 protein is CAISESRGNNSPLHF. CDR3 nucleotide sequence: TGTGCCATCAGTGAGTCGCGAGGAAATAATTCACCCCTCCACTTT.

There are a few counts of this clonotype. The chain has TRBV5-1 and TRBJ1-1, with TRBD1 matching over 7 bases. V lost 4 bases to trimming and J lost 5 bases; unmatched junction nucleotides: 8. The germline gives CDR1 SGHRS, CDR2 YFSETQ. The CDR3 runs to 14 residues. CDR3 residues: CASSMQGEGTEAFF. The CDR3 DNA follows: TGCGCCAGCAGCATGCAGGGGGAAGGGACTGAAGCTTTCTTT.

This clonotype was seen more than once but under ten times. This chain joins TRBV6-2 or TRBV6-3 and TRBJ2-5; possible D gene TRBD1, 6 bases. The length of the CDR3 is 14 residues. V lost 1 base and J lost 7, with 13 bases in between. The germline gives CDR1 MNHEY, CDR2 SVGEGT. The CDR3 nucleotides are TGTGCCAGCAGTTACTTCGGACAGCCCAGGACCCAGTACTTC. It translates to CASSYFGQPRTQYF.

CDR3 nucleotide sequence: TGTGCCAGCAGGGGAGGGACGGCCGGTACTAACAATGAGCAGTTCTTC. This codes for CASRGGTAGTNNEQFF. The chain is built from TRBV28 and TRBJ2-1; the match to TRBD2 covers 7 bases. The CDR3 is made up of 16 amino acids. Germline assignment: CDR1 MDHEN and CDR2 SYDVKM. J lost 5 bases, V lost 6 bases, and 13 bases had no gene match.

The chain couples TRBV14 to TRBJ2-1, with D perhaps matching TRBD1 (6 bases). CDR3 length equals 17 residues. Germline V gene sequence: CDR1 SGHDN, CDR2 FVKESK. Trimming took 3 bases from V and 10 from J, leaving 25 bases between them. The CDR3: CASSHLRGTLGTFEQFF. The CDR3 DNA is TGTGCCAGCAGCCATTTGAGGGGGACACTTGGAACATTCGAGCAGTTCTTC.

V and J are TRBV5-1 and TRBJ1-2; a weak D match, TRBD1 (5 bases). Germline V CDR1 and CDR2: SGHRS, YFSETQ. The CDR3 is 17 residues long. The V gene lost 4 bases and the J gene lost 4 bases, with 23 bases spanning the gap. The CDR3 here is CASSPGGGVSPGYGYTF. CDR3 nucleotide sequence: TGCGCCAGCAGCCCTGGCGGGGGGGTCAGTCCGGGCTATGGCTACACCTTC. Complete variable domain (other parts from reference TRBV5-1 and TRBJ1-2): KAGVTQTPRYLIKTRGQQVTLSCSPISGHRSVSWYQQTPGQGLQFLFEYFSETQRNKGNFPGRFSGRQFSNSRSEMNVSTLELGDSALYLCASSPGGGVSPGYGYTFGSGTRLTVV.

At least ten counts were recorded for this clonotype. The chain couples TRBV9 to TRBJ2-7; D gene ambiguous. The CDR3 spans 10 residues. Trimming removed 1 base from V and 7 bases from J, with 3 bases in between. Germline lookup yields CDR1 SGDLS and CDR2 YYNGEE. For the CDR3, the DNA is TGTGCCAGCAGCGTAAATGAGCAGTACTTC. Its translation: CASSVNEQYF.

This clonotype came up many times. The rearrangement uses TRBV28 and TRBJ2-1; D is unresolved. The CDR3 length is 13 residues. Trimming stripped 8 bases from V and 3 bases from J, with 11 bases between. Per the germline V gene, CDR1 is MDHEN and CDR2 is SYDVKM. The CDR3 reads CASEASSYNEQFF. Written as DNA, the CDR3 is TGTGCCAGCGAGGCCTCTAGCTACAATGAGCAGTTCTTC.

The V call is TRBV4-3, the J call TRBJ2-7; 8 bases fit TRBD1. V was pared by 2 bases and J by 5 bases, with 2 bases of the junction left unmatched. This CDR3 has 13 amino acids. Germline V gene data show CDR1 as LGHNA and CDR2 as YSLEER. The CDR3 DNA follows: TGCGCCAGCAGCCAAAAACAGGGGGACGAGCAGTACTTC. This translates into CASSQKQGDEQYF.

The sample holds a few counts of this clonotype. The CDR3 bases are TGTGCCAGCAGCCTCACCCAGACCCAGTACTTC. It yields the protein CASSLTQTQYF. The chain recombines TRBV7-2 with TRBJ2-5; D not resolved. The CDR3 covers 11 residues. V lost 5 bases, J lost 6 bases, and 7 bases lay in between. Per germline, CDR1 SGHTA and CDR2 FQGNSA.

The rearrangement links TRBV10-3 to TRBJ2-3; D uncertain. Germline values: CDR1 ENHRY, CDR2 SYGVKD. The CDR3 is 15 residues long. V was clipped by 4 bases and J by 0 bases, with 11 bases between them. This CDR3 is CAISGGWGSTDTQYF. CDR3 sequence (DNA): TGTGCCATCAGTGGGGGATGGGGTAGCACAGATACGCAGTATTTT.

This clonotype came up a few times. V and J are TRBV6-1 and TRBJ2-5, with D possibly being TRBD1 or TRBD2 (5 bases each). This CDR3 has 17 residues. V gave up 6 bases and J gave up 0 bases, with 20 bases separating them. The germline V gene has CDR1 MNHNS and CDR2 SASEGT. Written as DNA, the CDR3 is TGTGCCAGCAGCCAGGGAGTTTTATCAGCGTACCAAGAGACCCAGTACTTC. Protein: CASSQGVLSAYQETQYF.

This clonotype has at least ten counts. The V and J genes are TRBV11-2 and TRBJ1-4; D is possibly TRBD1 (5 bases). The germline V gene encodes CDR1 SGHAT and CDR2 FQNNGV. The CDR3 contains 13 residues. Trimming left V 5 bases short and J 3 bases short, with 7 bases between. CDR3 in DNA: TGTGCCAGCAGCCCGGGACCTAATGAAAAACTGTTTTTT. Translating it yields CASSPGPNEKLFF.

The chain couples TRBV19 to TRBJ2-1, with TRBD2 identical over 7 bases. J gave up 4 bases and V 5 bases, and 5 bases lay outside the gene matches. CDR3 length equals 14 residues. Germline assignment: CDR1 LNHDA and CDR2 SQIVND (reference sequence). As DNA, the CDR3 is TGTGCCAGTAGTTTGCTAGCGGCTTACAATGAGCAGTTCTTC. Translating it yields CASSLLAAYNEQFF.

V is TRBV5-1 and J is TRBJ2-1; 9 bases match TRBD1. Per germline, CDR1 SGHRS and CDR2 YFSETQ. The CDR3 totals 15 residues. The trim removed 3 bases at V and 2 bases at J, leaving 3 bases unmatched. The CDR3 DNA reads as TGCGCCAGCAGCTCGGGACAGGGTGCCTACAATGAGCAGTTCTTC. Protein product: CASSSGQGAYNEQFF.

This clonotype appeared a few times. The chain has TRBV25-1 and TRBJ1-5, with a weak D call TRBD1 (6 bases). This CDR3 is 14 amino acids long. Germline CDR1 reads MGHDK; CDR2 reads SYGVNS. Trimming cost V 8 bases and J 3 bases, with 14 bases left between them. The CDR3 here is CASPRQEDNQPQHF. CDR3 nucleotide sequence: TGTGCCAGCCCCCGACAGGAGGACAATCAGCCCCAGCATTTT.

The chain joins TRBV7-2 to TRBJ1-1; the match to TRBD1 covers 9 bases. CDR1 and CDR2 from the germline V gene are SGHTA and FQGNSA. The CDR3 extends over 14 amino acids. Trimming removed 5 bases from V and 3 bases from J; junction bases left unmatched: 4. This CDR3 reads CASSPDRGYTEAFF. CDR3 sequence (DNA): TGTGCCAGCAGCCCCGACAGGGGGTACACTGAAGCTTTCTTT.

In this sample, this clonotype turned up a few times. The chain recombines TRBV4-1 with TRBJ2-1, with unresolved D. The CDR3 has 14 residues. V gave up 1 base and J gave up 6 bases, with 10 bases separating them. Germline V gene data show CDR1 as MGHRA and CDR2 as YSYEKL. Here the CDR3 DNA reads TGCGCCAGCAGCCAAGTTTCATTGGGCAATGAGCAGTTCTTC. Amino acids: CASSQVSLGNEQFF.

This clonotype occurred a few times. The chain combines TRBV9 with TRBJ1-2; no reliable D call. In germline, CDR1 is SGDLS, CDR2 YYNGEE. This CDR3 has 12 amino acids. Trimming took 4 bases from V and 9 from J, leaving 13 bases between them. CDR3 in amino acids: CASSLGSRRYTF. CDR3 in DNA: TGTGCCAGCAGCCTAGGGAGCCGGCGCTACACCTTC.

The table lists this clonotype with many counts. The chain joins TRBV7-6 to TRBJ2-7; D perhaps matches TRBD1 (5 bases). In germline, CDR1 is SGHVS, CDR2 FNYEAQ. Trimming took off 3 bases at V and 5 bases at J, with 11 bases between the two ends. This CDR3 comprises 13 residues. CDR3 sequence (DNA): TGTGCCAGCAGCTTGAAGGGGTTCGACGAGCAGTACGTC. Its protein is CASSLKGFDEQYV.

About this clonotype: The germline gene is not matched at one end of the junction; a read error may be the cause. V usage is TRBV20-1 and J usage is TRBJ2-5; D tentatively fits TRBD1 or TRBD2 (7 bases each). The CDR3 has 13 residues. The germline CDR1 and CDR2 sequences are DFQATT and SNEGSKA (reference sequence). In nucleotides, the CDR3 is TGCTGTGCTAGAGGCAGGGGGGGGGAGACCCAGTACTTC. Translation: CCARGRGGETQYF.

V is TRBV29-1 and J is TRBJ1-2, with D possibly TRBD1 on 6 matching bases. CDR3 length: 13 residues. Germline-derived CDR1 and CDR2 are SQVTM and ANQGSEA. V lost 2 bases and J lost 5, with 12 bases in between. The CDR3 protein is CSVERGDMYGYTF. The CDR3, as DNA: TGCAGCGTTGAACGGGGGGACATGTATGGCTACACCTTC. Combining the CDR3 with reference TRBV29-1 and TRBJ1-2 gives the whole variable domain SAVISQKPSRDICQRGTSLTIQCQVDSQVTMMFWYRQQPGQSLTLIATANQGSEATYESGFVIDKFPISRPNLTFSTLTVSNMSPEDSSIYLCSVERGDMYGYTFGSGTRLTVV.

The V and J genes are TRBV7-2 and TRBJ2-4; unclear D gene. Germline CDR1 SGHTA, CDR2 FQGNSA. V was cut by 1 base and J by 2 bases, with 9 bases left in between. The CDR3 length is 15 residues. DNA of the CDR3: TGTGCCAGCAGCTTAGTTTCCACTACCAAAAACATTCAGTACTTC. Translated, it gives CASSLVSTTKNIQYF.

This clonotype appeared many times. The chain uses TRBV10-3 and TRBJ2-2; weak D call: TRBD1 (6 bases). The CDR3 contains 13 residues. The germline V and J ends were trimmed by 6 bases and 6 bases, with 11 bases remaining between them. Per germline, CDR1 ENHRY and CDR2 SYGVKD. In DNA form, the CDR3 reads TGTGCCATCAGCGAACCAGGGGCCGGGGAGCTGTTTTTT. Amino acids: CAISEPGAGELFF.

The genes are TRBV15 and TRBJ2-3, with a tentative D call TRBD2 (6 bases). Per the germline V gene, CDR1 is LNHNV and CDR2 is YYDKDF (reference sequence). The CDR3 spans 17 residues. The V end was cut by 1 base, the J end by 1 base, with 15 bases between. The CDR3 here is CATSRGPRGEGTDTQYF. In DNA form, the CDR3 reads TGTGCCACCAGCAGAGGCCCTCGCGGGGAGGGCACAGATACGCAGTATTTT.